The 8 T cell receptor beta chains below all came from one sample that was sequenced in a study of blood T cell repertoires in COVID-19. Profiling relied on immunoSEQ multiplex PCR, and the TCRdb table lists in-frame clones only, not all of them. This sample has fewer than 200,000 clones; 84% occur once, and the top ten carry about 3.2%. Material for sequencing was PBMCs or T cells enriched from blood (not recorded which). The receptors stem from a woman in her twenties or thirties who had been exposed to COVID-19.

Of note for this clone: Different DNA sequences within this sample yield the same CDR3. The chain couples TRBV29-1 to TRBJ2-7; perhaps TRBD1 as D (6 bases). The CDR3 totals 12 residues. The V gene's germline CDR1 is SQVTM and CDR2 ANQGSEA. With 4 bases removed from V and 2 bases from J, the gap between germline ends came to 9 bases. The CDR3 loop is CSVGKGAYEQYF. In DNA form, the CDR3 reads TGCAGCGTTGGAAAGGGGGCCTACGAGCAGTACTTC.

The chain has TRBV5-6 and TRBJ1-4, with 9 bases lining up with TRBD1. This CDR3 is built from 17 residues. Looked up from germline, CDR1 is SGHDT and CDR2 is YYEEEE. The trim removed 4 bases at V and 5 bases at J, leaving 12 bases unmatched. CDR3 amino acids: CASSPTLGTGKNEKLFF. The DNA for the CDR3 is TGTGCCAGCAGCCCAACCCTGGGGACAGGGAAAAATGAAAAACTGTTTTTT. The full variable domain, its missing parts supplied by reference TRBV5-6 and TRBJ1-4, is DAGVTQSPTHLIKTRGQQVTLRCSPKSGHDTVSWYQQALGQGPQFIFQYYEEEERQRGNFPDRFSGHQFPNYSSELNVNALLLGDSALYLCASSPTLGTGKNEKLFFGSGTQLSVL.

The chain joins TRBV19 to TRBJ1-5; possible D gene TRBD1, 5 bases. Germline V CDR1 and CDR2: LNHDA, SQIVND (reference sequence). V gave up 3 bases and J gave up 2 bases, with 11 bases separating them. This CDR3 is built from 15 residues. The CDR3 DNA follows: TGTGCCAGTAGTATCCAGGGTCAGGGCAATCAGCCCCAGCATTTT. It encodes CASSIQGQGNQPQHF.

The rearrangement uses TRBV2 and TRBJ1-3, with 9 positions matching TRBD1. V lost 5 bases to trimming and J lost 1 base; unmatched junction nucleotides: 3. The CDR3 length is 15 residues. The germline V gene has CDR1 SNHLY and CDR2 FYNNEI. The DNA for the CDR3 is TGTGCCAGCAGTCCGACAGGGGGGTCTGGAAACACCATATATTTT. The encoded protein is CASSPTGGSGNTIYF.

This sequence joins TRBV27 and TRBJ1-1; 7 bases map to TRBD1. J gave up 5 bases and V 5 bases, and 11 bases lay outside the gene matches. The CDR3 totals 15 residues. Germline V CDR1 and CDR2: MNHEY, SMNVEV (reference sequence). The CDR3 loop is CASSPVRQGVTEAFF. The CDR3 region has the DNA TGTGCCAGCAGTCCTGTACGCCAGGGGGTAACTGAAGCTTTCTTT.

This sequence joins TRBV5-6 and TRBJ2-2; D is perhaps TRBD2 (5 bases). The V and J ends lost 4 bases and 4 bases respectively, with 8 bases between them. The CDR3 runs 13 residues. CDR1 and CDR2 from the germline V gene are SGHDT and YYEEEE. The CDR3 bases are TGTGCCAGCAGCACTAGGACCACCGGGGAGCTGTTTTTT. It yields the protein CASSTRTTGELFF.

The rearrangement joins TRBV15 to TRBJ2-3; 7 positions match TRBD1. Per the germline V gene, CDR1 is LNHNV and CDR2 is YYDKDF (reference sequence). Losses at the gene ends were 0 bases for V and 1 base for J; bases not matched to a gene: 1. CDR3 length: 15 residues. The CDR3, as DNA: TGTGCCACCAGCAGAGAAGGACAGGGCACAGATACGCAGTATTTT. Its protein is CATSREGQGTDTQYF.

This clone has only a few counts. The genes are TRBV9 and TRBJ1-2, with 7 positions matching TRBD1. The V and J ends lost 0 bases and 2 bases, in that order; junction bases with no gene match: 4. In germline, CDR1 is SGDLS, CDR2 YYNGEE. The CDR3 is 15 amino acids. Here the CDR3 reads CASSVAQTGNYGYTF. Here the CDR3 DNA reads TGTGCCAGCAGCGTAGCTCAGACAGGGAACTATGGCTACACCTTC.